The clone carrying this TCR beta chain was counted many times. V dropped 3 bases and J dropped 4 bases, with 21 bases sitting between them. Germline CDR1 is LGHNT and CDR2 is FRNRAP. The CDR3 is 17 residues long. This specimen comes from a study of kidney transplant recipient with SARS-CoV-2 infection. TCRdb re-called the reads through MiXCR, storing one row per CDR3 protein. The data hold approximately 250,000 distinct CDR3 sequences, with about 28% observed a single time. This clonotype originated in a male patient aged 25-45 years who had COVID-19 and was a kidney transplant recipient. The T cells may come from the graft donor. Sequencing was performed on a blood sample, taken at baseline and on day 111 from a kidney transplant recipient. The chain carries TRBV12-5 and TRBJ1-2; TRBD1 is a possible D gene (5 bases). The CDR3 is CASGFTSLQGKTYGYTF. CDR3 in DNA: TGTGCTAGTGGTTTTACCAGTTTGCAGGGAAAGACCTATGGCTACACCTTC.